This T cell receptor (beta chain) was sequenced in a study of blood T cell repertoires in COVID-19. In the authors' methods: Nucleated cell counts were estimated from reference gene primer amplification. Assay used: immunoSEQ multiplex PCR; TCRdb lists only in-frame clones, some missing. The V and J calls and clone size were taken over from that table, and D and trimming were inferred from the DNA. The sample contains roughly 210,000 clones, about 85% of which appear only once. Germline V gene data show CDR1 as SNHLY and CDR2 as FYNNEI. With 10 bases clipped from V and 4 bases from J, the junction kept 9 bases outside the gene matches. The CDR3 is 14 residues long.

Material: peripheral blood. The J gene is TRBJ1-5, the V gene TRBV2; 8 nucleotides agree with TRBD1. The TCR was taken from a woman of 80 years or more with COVID-19, enrolled during active disease. The CDR3 here is CATETGAKNQPQHF. CDR3 DNA: TGTGCCACCGAGACAGGGGCAAAAAATCAGCCCCAGCATTTT.